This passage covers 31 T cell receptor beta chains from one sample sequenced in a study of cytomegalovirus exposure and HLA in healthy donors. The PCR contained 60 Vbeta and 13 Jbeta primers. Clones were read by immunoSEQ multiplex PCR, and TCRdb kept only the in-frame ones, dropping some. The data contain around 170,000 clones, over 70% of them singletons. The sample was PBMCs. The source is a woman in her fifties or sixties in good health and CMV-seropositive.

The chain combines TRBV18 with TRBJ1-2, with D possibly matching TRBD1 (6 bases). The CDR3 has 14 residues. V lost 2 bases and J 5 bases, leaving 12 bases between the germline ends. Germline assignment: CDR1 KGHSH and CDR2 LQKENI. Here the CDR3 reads CASSPVSGEYGYTF. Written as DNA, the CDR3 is TGTGCCAGCTCACCAGTTTCAGGGGAGTATGGCTACACCTTC.

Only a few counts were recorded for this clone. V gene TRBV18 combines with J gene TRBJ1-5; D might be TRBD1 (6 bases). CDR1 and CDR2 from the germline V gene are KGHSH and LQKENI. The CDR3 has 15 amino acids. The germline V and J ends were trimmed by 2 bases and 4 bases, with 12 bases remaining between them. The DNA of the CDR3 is TGTGCCAGCTCACCATCCGGACAGAAAAATCAGCCCCAGCATTTT. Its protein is CASSPSGQKNQPQHF. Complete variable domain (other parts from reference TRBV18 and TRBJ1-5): NAGVMQNPRHLVRRRGQEARLRCSPMKGHSHVYWYRQLPEEGLKFMVYLQKENIIDESGMPKERFSAEFPKEGPSILRIQQVVRGDSAAYFCASSPSGQKNQPQHFGDGTRLSIL.

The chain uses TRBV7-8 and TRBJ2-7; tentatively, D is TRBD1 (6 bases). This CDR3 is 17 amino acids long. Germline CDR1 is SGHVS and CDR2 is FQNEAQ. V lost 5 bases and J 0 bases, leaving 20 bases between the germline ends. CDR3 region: CASSKDLQGRGSYEQYF. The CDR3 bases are TGTGCCAGCAGCAAAGACCTCCAGGGGAGAGGCTCCTACGAGCAGTACTTC.

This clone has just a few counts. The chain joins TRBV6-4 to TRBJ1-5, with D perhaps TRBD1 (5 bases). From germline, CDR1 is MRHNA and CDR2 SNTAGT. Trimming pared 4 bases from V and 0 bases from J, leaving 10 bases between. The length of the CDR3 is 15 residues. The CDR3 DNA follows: TGTGCCAGCAGTGCGGAGGGGAATAGCAATCAGCCCCAGCATTTT. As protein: CASSAEGNSNQPQHF.

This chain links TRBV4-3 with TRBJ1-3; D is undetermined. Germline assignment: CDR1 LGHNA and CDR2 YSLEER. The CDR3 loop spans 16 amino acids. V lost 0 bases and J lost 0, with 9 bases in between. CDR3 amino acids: CASSQDWSTSGNTIYF. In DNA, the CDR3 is TGCGCCAGCAGCCAAGATTGGAGTACCTCTGGAAACACCATATATTTT.

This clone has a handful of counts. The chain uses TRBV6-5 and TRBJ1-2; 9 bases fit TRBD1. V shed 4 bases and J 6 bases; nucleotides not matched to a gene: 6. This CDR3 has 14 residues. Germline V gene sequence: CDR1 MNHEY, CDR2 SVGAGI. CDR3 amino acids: CASSSGQGWDGYTF. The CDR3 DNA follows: TGTGCCAGCAGTTCGGGACAGGGTTGGGATGGCTACACCTTC.

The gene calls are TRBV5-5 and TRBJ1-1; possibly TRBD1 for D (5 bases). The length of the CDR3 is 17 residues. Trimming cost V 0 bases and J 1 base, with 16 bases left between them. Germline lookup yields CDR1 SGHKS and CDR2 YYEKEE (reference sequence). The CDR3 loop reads CASSLALPGQGNTEAFF. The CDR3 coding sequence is TGTGCCAGCAGCTTGGCCCTGCCTGGGCAGGGGAACACTGAAGCTTTCTTT.

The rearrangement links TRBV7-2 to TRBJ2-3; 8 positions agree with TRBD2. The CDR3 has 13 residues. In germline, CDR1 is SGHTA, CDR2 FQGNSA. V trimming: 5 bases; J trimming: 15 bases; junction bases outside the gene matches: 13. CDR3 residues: CASSTGTRLGAYF. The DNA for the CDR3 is TGTGCCAGCAGCACAGGGACTAGATTGGGCGCATATTTT.

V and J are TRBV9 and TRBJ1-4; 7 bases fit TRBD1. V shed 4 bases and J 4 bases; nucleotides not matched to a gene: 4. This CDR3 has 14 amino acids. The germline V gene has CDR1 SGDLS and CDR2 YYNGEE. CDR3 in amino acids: CASSPGGYNEKLFF. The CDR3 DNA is TGTGCCAGCAGCCCAGGGGGGTATAATGAAAAACTGTTTTTT.

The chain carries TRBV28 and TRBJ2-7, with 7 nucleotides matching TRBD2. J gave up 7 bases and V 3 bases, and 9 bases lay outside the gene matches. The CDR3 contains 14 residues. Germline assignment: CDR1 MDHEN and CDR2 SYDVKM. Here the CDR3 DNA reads TGTGCCAGCAGTTTGGTGGGAGGGCCGCAGGAGCAGTACTTC. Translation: CASSLVGGPQEQYF.

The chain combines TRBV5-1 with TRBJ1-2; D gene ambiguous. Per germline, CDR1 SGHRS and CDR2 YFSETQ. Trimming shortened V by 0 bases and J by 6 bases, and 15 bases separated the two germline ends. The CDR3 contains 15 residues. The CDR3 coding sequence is TGCGCCAGCAGCTTGGCCCTGGGCGCAGCCGATGGCTACACCTTC. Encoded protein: CASSLALGAADGYTF. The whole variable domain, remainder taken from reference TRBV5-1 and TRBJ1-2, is KAGVTQTPRYLIKTRGQQVTLSCSPISGHRSVSWYQQTPGQGLQFLFEYFSETQRNKGNFPGRFSGRQFSNSRSEMNVSTLELGDSALYLCASSLALGAADGYTFGSGTRLTVV.

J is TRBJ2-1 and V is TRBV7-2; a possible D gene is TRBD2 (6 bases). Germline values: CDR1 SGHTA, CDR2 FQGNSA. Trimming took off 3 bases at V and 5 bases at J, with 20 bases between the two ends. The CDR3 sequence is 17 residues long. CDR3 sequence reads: CASSFPPVRAGHNEQFF. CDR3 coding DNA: TGTGCCAGCAGCTTTCCACCAGTGAGGGCGGGACACAATGAGCAGTTCTTC.

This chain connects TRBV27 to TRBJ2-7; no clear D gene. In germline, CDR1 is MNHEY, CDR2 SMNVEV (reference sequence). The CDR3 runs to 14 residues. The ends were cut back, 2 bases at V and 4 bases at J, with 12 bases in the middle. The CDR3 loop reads CASSLRGPDYEQYF. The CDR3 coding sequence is TGTGCCAGCAGTTTACGTGGCCCCGATTACGAGCAGTACTTC.

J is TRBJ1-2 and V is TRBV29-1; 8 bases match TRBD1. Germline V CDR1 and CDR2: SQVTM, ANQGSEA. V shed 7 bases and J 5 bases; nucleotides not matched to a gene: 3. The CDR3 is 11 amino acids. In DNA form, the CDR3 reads TGCAGCGGAGGACAGGGTTATGGCTACACCTTC. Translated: CSGGQGYGYTF.

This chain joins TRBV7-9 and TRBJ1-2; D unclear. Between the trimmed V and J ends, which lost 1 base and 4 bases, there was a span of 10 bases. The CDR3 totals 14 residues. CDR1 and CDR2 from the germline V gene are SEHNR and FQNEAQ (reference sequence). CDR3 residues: CASSLDREVYGYTF. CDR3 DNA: TGTGCCAGCAGCTTAGACCGGGAGGTCTATGGCTACACCTTC.

In DNA form, the CDR3 reads TGCGCCAGCTCCAATGGGGACAGCGCGAACTATGGCTACACCTTC. The encoded protein is CASSNGDSANYGYTF. The rearrangement joins TRBV5-1 to TRBJ1-2; 7 nucleotides match TRBD1. The trim removed 7 bases at V and 2 bases at J, leaving 11 bases unmatched. This CDR3 is built from 15 residues. Germline CDR1 SGHRS, CDR2 YFSETQ.

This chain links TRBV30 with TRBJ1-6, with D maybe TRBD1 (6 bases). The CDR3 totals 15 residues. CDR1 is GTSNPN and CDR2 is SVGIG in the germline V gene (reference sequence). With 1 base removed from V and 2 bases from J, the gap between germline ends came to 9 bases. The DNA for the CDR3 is TGTGCCTGGAGTGGTAGGACAGCCTATAATTCACCCCTCCACTTT. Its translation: CAWSGRTAYNSPLHF.

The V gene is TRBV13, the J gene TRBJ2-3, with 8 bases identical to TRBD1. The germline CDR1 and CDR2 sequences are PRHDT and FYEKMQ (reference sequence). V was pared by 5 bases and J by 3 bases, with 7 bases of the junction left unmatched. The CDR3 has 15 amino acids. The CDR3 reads CASSPPGGGTDTQYF. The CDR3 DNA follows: TGTGCCAGCAGCCCCCCAGGGGGCGGTACAGATACGCAGTATTTT.

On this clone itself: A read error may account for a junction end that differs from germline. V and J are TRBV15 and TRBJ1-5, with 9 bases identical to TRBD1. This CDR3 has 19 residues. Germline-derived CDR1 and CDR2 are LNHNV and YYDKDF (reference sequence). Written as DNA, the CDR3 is TGTGCCAACAGCAGAGACGCCATACTACAGGGGGCATCCAATCAGCCCCAGCATTTT. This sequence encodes CANSRDAILQGASNQPQHF.

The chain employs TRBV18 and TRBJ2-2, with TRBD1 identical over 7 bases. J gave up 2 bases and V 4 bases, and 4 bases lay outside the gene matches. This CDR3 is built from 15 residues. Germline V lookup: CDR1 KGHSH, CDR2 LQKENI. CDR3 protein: CASSLGTVNTGELFF. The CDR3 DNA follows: TGTGCCAGCTCACTAGGGACAGTTAACACCGGGGAGCTGTTTTTT.

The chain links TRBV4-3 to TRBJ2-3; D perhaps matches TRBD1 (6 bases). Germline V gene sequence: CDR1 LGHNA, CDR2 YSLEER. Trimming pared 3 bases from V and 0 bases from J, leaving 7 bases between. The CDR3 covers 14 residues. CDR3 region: CASSQGASTDTQYF. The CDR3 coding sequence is TGCGCCAGCAGCCAGGGGGCGAGCACAGATACGCAGTATTTT.

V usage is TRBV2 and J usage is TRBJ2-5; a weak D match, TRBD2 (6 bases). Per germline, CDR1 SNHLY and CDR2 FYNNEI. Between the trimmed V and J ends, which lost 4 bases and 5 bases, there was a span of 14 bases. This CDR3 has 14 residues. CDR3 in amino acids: CASSGDGGGETQYF. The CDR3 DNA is TGTGCCAGCAGTGGGGACGGGGGTGGGGAGACCCAGTACTTC.

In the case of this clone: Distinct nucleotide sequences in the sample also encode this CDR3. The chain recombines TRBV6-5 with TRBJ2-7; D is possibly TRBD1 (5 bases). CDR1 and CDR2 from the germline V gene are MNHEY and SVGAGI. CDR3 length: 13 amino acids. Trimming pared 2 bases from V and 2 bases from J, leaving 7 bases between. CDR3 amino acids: CASSYAGTYEQYF. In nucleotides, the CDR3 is TGTGCCAGCAGTTACGCAGGGACCTACGAGCAGTACTTC.

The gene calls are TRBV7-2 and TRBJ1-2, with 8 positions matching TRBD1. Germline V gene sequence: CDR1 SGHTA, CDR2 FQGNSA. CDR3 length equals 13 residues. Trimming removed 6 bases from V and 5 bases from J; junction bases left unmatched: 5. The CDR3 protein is CASSLGQDYGYTF. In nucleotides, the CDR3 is TGTGCCAGCAGTTTGGGACAGGATTATGGCTACACCTTC.

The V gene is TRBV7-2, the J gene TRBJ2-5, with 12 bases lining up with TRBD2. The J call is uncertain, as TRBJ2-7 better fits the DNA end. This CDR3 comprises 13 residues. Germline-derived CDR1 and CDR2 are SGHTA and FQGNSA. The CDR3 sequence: CASSSGLAGEQYF. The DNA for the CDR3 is TGTGCCAGCAGCTCGGGACTAGCGGGCGAGCAGTACTTC.

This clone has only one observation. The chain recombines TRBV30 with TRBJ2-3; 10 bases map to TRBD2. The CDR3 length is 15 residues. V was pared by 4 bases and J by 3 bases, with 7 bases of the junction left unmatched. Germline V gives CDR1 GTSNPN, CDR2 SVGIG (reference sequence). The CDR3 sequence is CAWTSGGAGTDTQYF. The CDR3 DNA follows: TGTGCCTGGACCAGCGGGGGGGCCGGGACAGATACGCAGTATTTT.

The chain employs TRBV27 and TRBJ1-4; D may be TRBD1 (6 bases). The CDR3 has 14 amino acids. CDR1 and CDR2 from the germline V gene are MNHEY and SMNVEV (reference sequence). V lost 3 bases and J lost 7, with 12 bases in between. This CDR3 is CASSFQQGSEKLFF. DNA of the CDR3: TGTGCCAGCAGTTTTCAACAGGGTAGTGAAAAACTGTTTTTT.

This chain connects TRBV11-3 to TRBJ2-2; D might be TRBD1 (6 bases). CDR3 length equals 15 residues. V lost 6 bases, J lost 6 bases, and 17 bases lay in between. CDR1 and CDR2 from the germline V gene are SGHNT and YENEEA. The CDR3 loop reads CASSASQGSPGELFF. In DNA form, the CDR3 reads TGTGCCAGCAGTGCATCACAGGGAAGTCCCGGGGAGCTGTTTTTT.

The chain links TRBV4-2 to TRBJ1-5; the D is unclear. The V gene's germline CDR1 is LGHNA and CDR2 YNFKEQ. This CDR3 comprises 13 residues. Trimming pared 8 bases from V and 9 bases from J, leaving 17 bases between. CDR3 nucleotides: TGTGCCAGCGGGTCGCAGGCCCGGGGGCCCCAGCATTTT. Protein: CASGSQARGPQHF.

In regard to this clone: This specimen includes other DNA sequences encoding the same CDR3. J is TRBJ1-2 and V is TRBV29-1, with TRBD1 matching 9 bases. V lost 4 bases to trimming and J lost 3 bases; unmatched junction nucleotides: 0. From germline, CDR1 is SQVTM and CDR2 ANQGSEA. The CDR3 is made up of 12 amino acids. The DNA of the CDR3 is TGCAGCGTTGGACAGGGGGACTATGGCTACACCTTC. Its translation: CSVGQGDYGYTF.

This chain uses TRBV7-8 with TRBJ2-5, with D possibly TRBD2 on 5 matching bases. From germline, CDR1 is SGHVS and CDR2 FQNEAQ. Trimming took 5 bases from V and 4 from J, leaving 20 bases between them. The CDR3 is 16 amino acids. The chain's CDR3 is CASSPDAGLLGETQYF. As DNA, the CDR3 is TGTGCCAGCAGCCCTGACGCGGGCCTCCTGGGAGAGACCCAGTACTTC.